This TCR beta chain was sequenced in a study of CD4 T cells in relation to SARS-CoV-2 and coronaviruses. Of note for this clone: Its target is unknown.

Study observations and caveats: Monoreactive clones expanded significantly more to SARS-CoV-2 than crossreactive clones did.

Measured with immunoSEQ multiplex PCR; TCRdb has only the in-frame clones, and not every one. The sample carries around 40,000 clones, around 82% recorded once. The material sequenced was naive CD4+ T cells from PBMCs, cultured in vitro. Subset described: naive CD4+ T cells isolated by negative enrichment. This clonotype was sampled from an adult with COVID-19.

The chain's CDR3 is CASSFNPVAGNTIYF. The CDR3 nucleotides read TGTGCCAGCAGCTTCAACCCGGTGGCTGGAAACACCATATATTTT. J is TRBJ1-3 and V is TRBV7-2, with no clear D. There are 15 residues in the CDR3. CDR1 and CDR2 (germline): SGHTA, FQGNSA. V lost 3 bases to trimming and J lost 2 bases, with 11 bases between them.